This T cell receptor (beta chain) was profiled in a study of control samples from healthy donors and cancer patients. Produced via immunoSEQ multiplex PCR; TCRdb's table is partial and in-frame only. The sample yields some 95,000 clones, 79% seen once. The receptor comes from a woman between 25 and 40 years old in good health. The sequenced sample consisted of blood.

For the CDR3, the DNA is TGTGCCAGTAGTACCCACCGGACAGGGGATAACTATGGCTACACCTTC. This encodes CASSTHRTGDNYGYTF. The chain links TRBV19 to TRBJ1-2; TRBD1 matches 9 bases. The CDR3 covers 16 residues. J was trimmed by 1 base and V by 4 bases; bases with no gene match: 7. Germline CDR1 and CDR2: LNHDA and SQIVND (reference sequence).